Sequencing of this T cell receptor (beta chain) was carried out in a study of T cells in Graves' hyperthyroidism and ophthalmopathy. TCR beta CDR3 regions were amplified from RNA transcripts. The primer set for the first-round RT-PCR of the TCR CDR3 was HTBI. TCRdb reanalysed the multiplex PCR reads using MiXCR and keeps one entry per CDR3 protein. The table has hundreds of thousands of distinct CDR3 sequences, over 15% seen once. Study conclusions and caveats: Before onset, ophthalmopathy was predicted by the model a median approximately 6.5 months earlier.

V was clipped by 7 bases and J by 2 bases; unmatched bases: 5. Germline V gene data show CDR1 as SQVTM and CDR2 as ANQGSEA. CDR3 size: 12 residues. This clonotype was counted only a few times. Its antigen remains unidentified. A patient was excluded if there was uncontrolled infection, other autoimmune disease, pregnancy or lactation. Sample: blood. This clonotype was obtained from a woman aged 18-29 years with Graves' hyperthyroidism. The chain joins TRBV29-1 to TRBJ2-7, with 7 bases aligning to TRBD1. The CDR3 region is CSAGQKPYEQYF. The CDR3 DNA is TGCAGCGCGGGACAGAAGCCCTACGAGCAGTACTTC.